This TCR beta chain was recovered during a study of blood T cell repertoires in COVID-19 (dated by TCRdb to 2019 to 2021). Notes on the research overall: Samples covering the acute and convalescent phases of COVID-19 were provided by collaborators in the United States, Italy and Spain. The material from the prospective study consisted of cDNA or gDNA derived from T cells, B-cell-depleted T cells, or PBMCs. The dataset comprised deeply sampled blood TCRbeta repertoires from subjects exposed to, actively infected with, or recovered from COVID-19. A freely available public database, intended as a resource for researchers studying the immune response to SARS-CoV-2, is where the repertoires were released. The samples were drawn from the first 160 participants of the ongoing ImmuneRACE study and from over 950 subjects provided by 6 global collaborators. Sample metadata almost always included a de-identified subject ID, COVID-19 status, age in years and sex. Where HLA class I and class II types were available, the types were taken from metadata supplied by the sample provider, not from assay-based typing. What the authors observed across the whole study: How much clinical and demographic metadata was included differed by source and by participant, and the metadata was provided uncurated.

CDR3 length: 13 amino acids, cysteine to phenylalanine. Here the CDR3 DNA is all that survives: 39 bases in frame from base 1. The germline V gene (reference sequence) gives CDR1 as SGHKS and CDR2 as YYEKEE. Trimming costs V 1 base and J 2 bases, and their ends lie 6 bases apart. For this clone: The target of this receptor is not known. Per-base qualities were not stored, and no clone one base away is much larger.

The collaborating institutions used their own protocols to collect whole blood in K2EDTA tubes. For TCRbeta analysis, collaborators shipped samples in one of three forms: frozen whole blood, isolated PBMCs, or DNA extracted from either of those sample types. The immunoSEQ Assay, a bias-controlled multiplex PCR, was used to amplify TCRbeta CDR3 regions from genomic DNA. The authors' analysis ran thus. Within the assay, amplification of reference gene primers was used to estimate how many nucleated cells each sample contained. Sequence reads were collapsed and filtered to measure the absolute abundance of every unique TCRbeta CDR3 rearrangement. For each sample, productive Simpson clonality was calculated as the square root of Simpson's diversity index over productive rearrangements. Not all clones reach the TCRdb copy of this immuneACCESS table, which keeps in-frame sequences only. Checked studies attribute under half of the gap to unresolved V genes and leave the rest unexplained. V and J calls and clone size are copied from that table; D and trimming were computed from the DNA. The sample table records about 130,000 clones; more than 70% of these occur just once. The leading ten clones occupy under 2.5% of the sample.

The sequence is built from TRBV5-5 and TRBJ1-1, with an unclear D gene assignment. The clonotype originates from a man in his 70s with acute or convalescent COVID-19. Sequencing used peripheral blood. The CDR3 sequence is CASSLSVNTEAFF. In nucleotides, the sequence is TGTGCCAGCAGCTTGTCCGTCAACACTGAAGCTTTCTTT.